This TCR beta chain emerged from a study of CD8 T cells in Susac syndrome. Study conclusions and caveats: It was in TEMRA cells and active patients that Susac CD8+ clonal expansion peaked.

Concerning this clonotype: The target antigen is unknown.

Reverse transcription used about 0.45 to 1 ug RNA and random hexamers. TCRdb re-derived calls from the immunoSEQ multiplex PCR reads in MiXCR, one entry per CDR3 protein. Of about 190,000 distinct CDR3 sequences in the sample, 85% to 95% were seen once. Patients having Susac syndrome satisfied recently defined diagnostic criteria for definite or probable disease. CDR1 MGHRA and CDR2 YSYEKL come from the germline V gene. Trimming took off 1 base at V and 0 bases at J, with 9 bases between the two ends. This CDR3 comprises 16 residues. This TCR came from a human donor with Susac syndrome. Input material: CD8+ T cells from PBMCs. The J gene is TRBJ1-4, the V gene TRBV4-1; D gene ambiguous. The CDR3 is CASSQVWTSTNEKLFF. CDR3 sequence (DNA): TGCGCCAGCAGCCAAGTTTGGACTTCAACTAATGAAAAACTGTTTTTT.